The rows below give T cell receptor beta chains drawn from one sample of a study of post-analysis software for immune sequencing data. In TCRdb, the PCR reads were re-called with MiXCR into one record per CDR3 protein. The table shows 380,000 or so distinct CDR3 sequences, with less than 40% occurring only once. Sequenced input: blood. Every receptor here comes from a girl aged 10 to 17 with multiple sclerosis. CDR3s include the opening cysteine and the closing phenylalanine or tryptophan. The D gene is left open where the match is weak. Clone size is shown for a subset of rows, as once, few, many or a class of expanded clone.

v_gene	d_gene	abundance	j_gene	CDR3aa	CDR3nt
TRBV7-2	-	-	TRBJ1-4	CASRVGGRGEKLFF	TGTGCCAGCAGAGTCGGGGGGCGAGGCGAAAAACTGTTTTTT
TRBV6-2/TRBV6-3	-	-	TRBJ2-1	CASSYSPGGGAHNEQFF	TGTGCCAGCAGTTACTCGCCCGGTGGGGGGGCCCACAATGAGCAGTTCTTC
TRBV12-3/TRBV12-4	-	once	TRBJ2-3	CASSLWERADTQYF	TGTGCCAGCAGTTTATGGGAGAGAGCAGATACGCAGTATTTT
TRBV7-2	TRBD1	-	TRBJ2-1	CASSSGQGIYNEQFF	TGTGCCAGCAGCTCCGGACAGGGGATCTACAATGAGCAGTTCTTC
TRBV5-1	-	-	TRBJ2-5	CASSISNREETKYF	TGCGCCAGCAGCATATCGAACAGGGAAGAGACCAAGTACTTC
TRBV4-1	-	-	TRBJ1-2	CASSQIGGAGYTF	TGCGCCAGCAGCCAAATTGGGGGGGCCGGCTACACCTTC
TRBV14	-	few	TRBJ2-7	CASRDFLSYEQYF	TGTGCCAGCAGAGACTTTCTCTCCTACGAGCAGTACTTC
TRBV6-5	-	few	TRBJ2-2	CASSYRRSDGELFF	TGTGCCAGCAGCTACCGGAGGTCGGACGGGGAGCTGTTTTTT
TRBV12-3/TRBV12-4	TRBD1	few	TRBJ2-4	CASRSGTGLNIQYF	TGTGCCAGCAGGTCCGGGACAGGGCTTAACATTCAGTACTTC
TRBV6-1	TRBD1	-	TRBJ2-7	CASTMTGVPYEQYF	TGTGCCAGCACCATGACAGGGGTTCCCTACGAGCAGTACTTC
TRBV3-1	-	-	TRBJ1-6	CASSPGASRGGSPLHF	TGTGCCAGCAGCCCCGGGGCCAGTCGAGGGGGTTCACCCCTCCACTTT
TRBV7-9	-	many	TRBJ2-6	CASSQSVGASGANVLTF	TGTGCCAGCAGCCAAAGCGTGGGGGCCTCTGGGGCCAACGTCCTGACTTTC
TRBV7-9	TRBD1	few	TRBJ1-5	CASSTTGKGQPQHF	TGTGCCAGCAGCACGACAGGGAAGGGTCAGCCCCAGCATTTT
TRBV6-5	-	-	TRBJ2-2	CASSFTSLNTGELFF	TGTGCCAGCAGTTTTACTAGCCTGAACACCGGGGAGCTGTTTTTT
TRBV6-5	-	-	TRBJ2-5	CASGYSSGAGETQYF	TGTGCCAGCGGTTACTCTTCAGGCGCGGGAGAGACCCAGTACTTC
TRBV11-2	TRBD1	-	TRBJ2-2	CASRRQGNTGKLFF	TGTGCCAGCAGAAGACAGGGGAACACCGGGAAGCTGTTTTTT
TRBV7-2	TRBD1	few	TRBJ2-7	CASSPPGQGFYEQYF	TGTGCCAGCAGCCCGCCGGGACAGGGGTTCTACGAGCAGTACTTC
TRBV20-1	-	-	TRBJ1-2	CSARDLEGPRGYTF	TGCAGTGCTAGAGATCTGGAGGGCCCTAGGGGCTACACCTTC
TRBV6-6	-	few	TRBJ1-5	CASSYSAYNSNQPQHF	TGTGCCAGCAGTTACTCGGCGTATAATAGCAATCAGCCCCAGCATTTT
TRBV20-1	-	-	TRBJ2-7	CSARYTEIRREQYF	TGCAGTGCTAGGTATACTGAGATTCGGCGCGAGCAGTACTTC
TRBV5-6	-	few	TRBJ2-7	CASSKSAGREQYF	TGTGCCAGCAGCAAAAGCGCAGGGCGCGAGCAGTACTTC
TRBV29-1	-	-	TRBJ2-2	CSVESRSFLNTGELFF	TGCAGCGTTGAGTCGCGAAGTTTTTTGAACACCGGGGAGCTGTTTTTT
TRBV15	TRBD1	-	TRBJ1-2	CATSRDPQGAIGYTF	TGTGCCACCAGCAGAGATCCGCAGGGGGCGATTGGCTACACCTTC
TRBV9	TRBD1	few	TRBJ1-5	CASSRGTERQPQHF	TGTGCCAGCAGCCGAGGGACAGAAAGGCAGCCCCAGCATTTT
TRBV5-1	TRBD1	-	TRBJ1-1	CASSSSGTGDTEAFF	TGCGCCAGCAGCTCGTCCGGGACAGGGGATACTGAAGCTTTCTTT
TRBV4-1	TRBD2	-	TRBJ2-1	CASSLRLAGGSGEQFF	TGCGCCAGCAGCCTTCGACTAGCGGGGGGTTCGGGTGAGCAGTTCTTC
TRBV12-3/TRBV12-4	-	few	TRBJ2-7	CASSLINFYEQYF	TGTGCCAGCAGTTTAATTAACTTCTACGAGCAGTACTTC
TRBV6-5	TRBD1	-	TRBJ1-4	CASSYGTGGGKLFF	TGTGCCAGCAGTTACGGGACAGGGGGCGGAAAACTGTTTTTT
TRBV19	TRBD1	few	TRBJ1-2	CASSSRDSNYGYTF	TGTGCCAGTAGTTCCCGGGACAGCAACTATGGCTACACCTTC
TRBV7-8	TRBD1	few	TRBJ2-7	CASSLVQGPSYEQYF	TGTGCCAGCAGCTTAGTACAGGGGCCCTCCTACGAGCAGTACTTC
TRBV3-1	TRBD1	few	TRBJ1-1	CASSPRGFAGDTEAFF	TGTGCCAGCAGCCCCAGGGGGTTCGCAGGGGACACTGAAGCTTTCTTT
TRBV28	-	-	TRBJ1-5	CASNPQGRAQDQPQHF	TGTGCCAGCAACCCCCAGGGCAGGGCGCAAGACCAGCCCCAGCATTTT
TRBV20-1	-	-	TRBJ2-7	CSAGVAGYEQYF	TGCAGTGCTGGGGTGGCGGGCTACGAGCAGTACTTC
TRBV4-1	-	-	TRBJ2-4	CASGQDMEIIQYF	TGCGCCAGCGGCCAAGATATGGAGATCATTCAGTACTTC
TRBV10-1	TRBD1	-	TRBJ2-7	CASSAHRGAYEQYF	TGCGCCAGCAGTGCGCACAGGGGCGCCTACGAGCAGTACTTC
TRBV12-3/TRBV12-4	-	-	TRBJ2-3	CASSLRRTDAQYF	TGTGCCAGCAGTTTGCGGCGCACAGATGCGCAGTATTTT
TRBV20-1	-	-	TRBJ1-1	CSAPVEGWNTEAFF	TGCAGTGCCCCCGTGGAGGGATGGAACACTGAAGCTTTCTTT
TRBV7-9	-	-	TRBJ1-2	CASSLGAQGIHGYTF	TGTGCCAGCAGCTTAGGAGCCCAGGGAATCCATGGCTACACCTTC
TRBV6-1	-	-	TRBJ2-5	CASSEGQGEGETQYF	TGTGCCAGCAGTGAAGGGCAGGGGGAGGGAGAGACCCAGTACTTC
TRBV29-1	TRBD2	-	TRBJ2-1	CSVRDTGGRNEQFF	TGCAGCGTTCGGGACACGGGGGGGAGGAATGAGCAGTTCTTC
TRBV20-1	TRBD2	few	TRBJ2-7	CSAGGGTSMGEQYF	TGCAGTGCTGGGGGGGGGACGTCGATGGGAGAGCAGTACTTC
TRBV5-6	-	-	TRBJ2-5	CASSDPGVQETQYF	TGTGCCAGCAGCGACCCAGGGGTACAAGAGACCCAGTACTTC
TRBV6-2/TRBV6-3	TRBD1	few	TRBJ1-2	CASREGGAQDGYTF	TGTGCCAGCCGAGAAGGGGGCGCACAGGATGGCTACACCTTC
TRBV12-3/TRBV12-4	-	-	TRBJ2-5	CASSDAGGLETQYF	TGTGCCAGCAGTGATGCCGGGGGGCTGGAGACCCAGTACTTC
TRBV7-9	TRBD1	-	TRBJ1-4	CASSDQVEGAGEKLFF	TGTGCCAGCAGCGACCAGGTGGAGGGGGCTGGCGAAAAACTGTTTTTT
TRBV6-1	-	-	TRBJ1-2	CASTPEEGKGYYGYTF	TGTGCCAGCACCCCGGAGGAAGGGAAAGGTTACTATGGCTACACCTTC
TRBV7-9	TRBD1	few	TRBJ1-1	CASSSGGSNTEAFF	TGTGCCAGCAGCTCAGGGGGCTCTAACACTGAAGCTTTCTTT
TRBV25-1	-	-	TRBJ1-2	CASSEGSNYGYTF	TGTGCCAGCAGTGAGGGCAGCAACTATGGCTACACCTTC
TRBV24-1	TRBD2	few	TRBJ2-1	CTTSGLLGNEQFF	TGTACCACCTCGGGACTACTTGGAAATGAGCAGTTCTTC
TRBV12-3/TRBV12-4	TRBD1	-	TRBJ1-1	CASALDRGPYMRTEAFF	TGTGCCAGCGCCTTGGACAGGGGGCCGTATATGAGGACTGAAGCTTTCTTT
TRBV10-3	-	-	TRBJ1-2	CAISQQESYGCTF	TGTGCCATCAGTCAGCAGGAGTCTTACGGCTGCACCTTC
TRBV12-3/TRBV12-4	-	-	TRBJ1-1	CASSGTTTEAFF	TGTGCCAGCAGCGGGACGACCACTGAAGCTTTCTTT
TRBV12-5	TRBD2	-	TRBJ2-3	CASAAGLAGFGDTQYF	TGTGCTAGTGCTGCTGGACTAGCGGGGTTTGGAGATACGCAGTATTTT
TRBV6-6	-	-	TRBJ1-1	CASSYSTARGTEAFF	TGTGCCAGCAGTTACTCGACAGCCAGGGGCACTGAAGCTTTCTTT
TRBV6-2/TRBV6-3	-	-	TRBJ1-2	CASNRAGSHGYTF	TGTGCCAGCAACAGGGCGGGGAGTCATGGCTACACCTTC
TRBV6-5	-	-	TRBJ1-5	CASSDRGGGNQPQHF	TGTGCCAGCAGTGACCGGGGGGGCGGCAATCAGCCCCAGCATTTT